The 18 T cell receptor beta chains listed next were all sequenced from one sample in a study of T cells in Graves' hyperthyroidism and ophthalmopathy. The investigators amplified TCR beta CDR3 regions from RNA transcripts. The HTBI primer set served for first-round RT-PCR of the TCR CDR3. TCRdb reprocessed the multiplex PCR reads with MiXCR, giving one entry per CDR3 protein. The table shows under 700,000 distinct CDR3 sequences, with 16% occurring only once. Sequenced: blood. The receptors were sampled from a young woman with Graves' hyperthyroidism.

This clonotype was observed a few times. The chain has TRBV6-2 or TRBV6-3 and TRBJ2-1; D not resolved. CDR3 length: 14 amino acids. Trimming pared 6 bases from V and 7 bases from J, leaving 16 bases between. Germline CDR1 is MNHEY and CDR2 is SVGEGT. The CDR3 loop is CASSHRTPLNEQFF. CDR3 bases: TGTGCCAGCAGCCATCGGACCCCACTTAATGAGCAGTTCTTC.

This clonotype has a count of ten or more. The V and J genes are TRBV5-6 and TRBJ2-5; the D gene could be TRBD1 or TRBD2 (5 bases each). Deletions cut 4 bases from V and 2 bases from J, with 15 bases between. The CDR3 covers 15 residues. Germline V gene data show CDR1 as SGHDT and CDR2 as YYEEEE. CDR3 sequence: CASSPRDRGQETQYF. The CDR3 nucleotides read TGTGCCAGCAGCCCTAGAGACAGAGGGCAAGAGACCCAGTACTTC.

The sample holds many counts of this clonotype. The CDR3 protein is CASSPDTYSGNTIYF. For the CDR3, the DNA is TGCGCCAGCAGCCCGGACACATACTCTGGAAACACCATATATTTT. The J gene is TRBJ1-3, the V gene TRBV5-1, with a weak D call TRBD1 (5 bases). This CDR3 has 15 amino acids. Germline V gene data show CDR1 as SGHRS and CDR2 as YFSETQ. The V gene lost 4 bases and the J gene lost 0 bases, with 11 bases spanning the gap.

V and J are TRBV24-1 and TRBJ1-1; unclear D gene. The CDR3 extends over 12 amino acids. Trimming left V 7 bases short and J 6 bases short, with 11 bases between. Germline V CDR1 and CDR2: KGHDR, SFDVKD. The CDR3 DNA reads as TGTGCCACCAGACGGGGTACCCCTGAAGCTTTCTTT. This gives the protein CATRRGTPEAFF.

V is TRBV7-2 and J is TRBJ2-7; TRBD2 matches at 12 bases. V dropped 6 bases and J dropped 2; count of bases not matched to a gene: 8. The CDR3 contains 16 residues. The germline gives CDR1 SGHTA, CDR2 FQGNSA. The CDR3 loop is CASRLNLAGGPYEQYF. For the CDR3, the DNA is TGTGCCAGCAGACTAAATCTAGCGGGGGGGCCCTACGAGCAGTACTTC.

V is TRBV6-5 and J is TRBJ2-1, with TRBD1 matching over 7 bases. Germline V gene data show CDR1 as MNHEY and CDR2 as SVGAGI. CDR3 length equals 16 residues. With V trimmed by 0 bases and J by 3 bases, 5 bases remained unmatched. This CDR3 reads CASSYSRDSRYNEQFF. The CDR3 nucleotides read TGTGCCAGCAGTTACTCAAGGGACAGTCGCTACAATGAGCAGTTCTTC.

This clonotype has a count of ten or more. V usage is TRBV29-1 and J usage is TRBJ2-5, with 7 positions matching TRBD2. J gave up 2 bases and V 3 bases, and 6 bases lay outside the gene matches. CDR3 length equals 14 residues. The germline gives CDR1 SQVTM, CDR2 ANQGSEA. Here the CDR3 reads CSVDGGWQQETQYF. CDR3 sequence (DNA): TGCAGCGTTGACGGGGGGTGGCAGCAAGAGACCCAGTACTTC.

The V gene is TRBV6-1, the J gene TRBJ1-3; 7 bases line up with TRBD1. The germline V gene encodes CDR1 MNHNS and CDR2 SASEGT. V was pared by 5 bases and J by 0 bases, with 7 bases of the junction left unmatched. The CDR3 runs 16 residues. The CDR3 DNA sequence: TGTGCCAGCAGTAAGAGGACAGGAGCCTCTGGAAACACCATATATTTT. This translates into CASSKRTGASGNTIYF.

This clonotype appeared many times. This chain joins TRBV29-1 and TRBJ2-3, with D tentatively TRBD2 (5 bases). Per germline, CDR1 SQVTM and CDR2 ANQGSEA. The V gene lost 6 bases and the J gene lost 4 bases, with 11 bases spanning the gap. This CDR3 region has 12 residues. The CDR3 DNA sequence: TGCAGCGTCGACGGAGGAGCAGATACGCAGTATTTT. Its protein is CSVDGGADTQYF.

In its sample, this clonotype was seen a few times. V is TRBV12-5 and J is TRBJ2-1; 15 nucleotides match TRBD2. The germline gives CDR1 LGHNT, CDR2 FRNRAP. J gave up 9 bases and V 6 bases, and 6 bases lay outside the gene matches. The CDR3 extends over 15 amino acids. CDR3 protein: CASGPGTSGGTEQFF. In DNA form, the CDR3 reads TGTGCTAGTGGCCCGGGGACTAGCGGGGGGACTGAGCAGTTCTTC.

In its sample, this clonotype was seen a few times. The V call is TRBV29-1, the J call TRBJ2-5; no clear D gene. V was cut by 6 bases and J by 5 bases, with 22 bases left in between. The CDR3 is made up of 15 amino acids. Germline V gene lookup returns CDR1 SQVTM and CDR2 ANQGSEA. This chain's CDR3 is CSVPVGYPYSETQYF. In DNA, the CDR3 is TGCAGCGTGCCGGTCGGGTATCCCTACAGCGAGACCCAGTACTTC.

This chain joins TRBV29-1 and TRBJ1-1, with 9 bases aligning to TRBD1. The CDR3 loop spans 14 amino acids. With 7 bases clipped from V and 4 bases from J, the junction kept 10 bases outside the gene matches. In germline, CDR1 is SQVTM, CDR2 ANQGSEA. The CDR3 loop is CSGTGGGVGTEAFF. Written as DNA, the CDR3 is TGCAGCGGCACAGGGGGCGGGGTGGGCACTGAAGCTTTCTTT.

This clonotype was detected only a few times. The V call is TRBV3-1, the J call TRBJ2-7, with D tentatively TRBD2 (6 bases). Trimming cost V 4 bases and J 6 bases, with 10 bases left between them. Germline V lookup: CDR1 LGHDT, CDR2 YNNKEL (reference sequence). CDR3 length: 12 residues. The CDR3 DNA sequence: TGTGCCAGCAGCCGCGGGACCTCCGAGCAGTACTTC. This sequence encodes CASSRGTSEQYF.

There are a few counts of this clonotype. The V and J genes are TRBV7-6 and TRBJ1-4; D remains ambiguous. The CDR3 extends over 16 amino acids. Germline values: CDR1 SGHVS, CDR2 FNYEAQ. Trimming shortened V by 5 bases and J by 4 bases, and 17 bases separated the two germline ends. The CDR3 reads CASSPRNSIGNEKLFF. The CDR3 DNA reads as TGTGCCAGCAGCCCCCGAAACAGCATCGGTAATGAAAAACTGTTTTTT.

At least ten counts were recorded for this clonotype. The chain uses TRBV12-3 or TRBV12-4 and TRBJ2-3, with 7 positions matching TRBD1. The V segment lost 4 bases and the J segment 0 bases; nucleotides outside the gene matches: 13. This CDR3 is 18 amino acids long. Here the CDR3 DNA reads TGTGCCAGCAGTTCTCTCCCACAGACAGGGCGAAGCACAGATACGCAGTATTTT. It translates to CASSSLPQTGRSTDTQYF.

CDR3 residues: CASRQPGQGSWEAFF. CDR3 DNA: TGTGCCAGCAGACAACCGGGACAGGGGAGCTGGGAAGCTTTCTTT. The rearrangement joins TRBV6-2 or TRBV6-3 to TRBJ1-1; 10 bases agree with TRBD1. The CDR3 extends over 15 amino acids. Germline V CDR1 and CDR2: MNHEY, SVGEGT. V lost 6 bases to trimming and J lost 8 bases; unmatched junction nucleotides: 12.

This clonotype has just a few counts. The chain recombines TRBV5-6 with TRBJ2-7, with TRBD1 matching 7 bases. The CDR3 totals 16 residues. Germline V gene lookup returns CDR1 SGHDT and CDR2 YYEEEE. The junction had 10 bases not matched to a gene; V was cut back by 0 bases and J by 4 bases. CDR3 sequence: CASSLAAQGIWYEQYF. Written as DNA, the CDR3 is TGTGCCAGCAGCTTGGCCGCACAGGGGATTTGGTACGAGCAGTACTTC.

This chain connects TRBV3-1 to TRBJ2-6, with D maybe TRBD2 (7 bases). The V and J ends lost 2 bases and 4 bases respectively, with 12 bases between them. The CDR3 covers 16 residues. Per the germline V gene, CDR1 is LGHDT and CDR2 is YNNKEL (reference sequence). The CDR3 DNA is TGTGCCAGCAGCCAATTCGGGGGGCGAGGGGCCAACGTCCTGACTTTC. This encodes CASSQFGGRGANVLTF.